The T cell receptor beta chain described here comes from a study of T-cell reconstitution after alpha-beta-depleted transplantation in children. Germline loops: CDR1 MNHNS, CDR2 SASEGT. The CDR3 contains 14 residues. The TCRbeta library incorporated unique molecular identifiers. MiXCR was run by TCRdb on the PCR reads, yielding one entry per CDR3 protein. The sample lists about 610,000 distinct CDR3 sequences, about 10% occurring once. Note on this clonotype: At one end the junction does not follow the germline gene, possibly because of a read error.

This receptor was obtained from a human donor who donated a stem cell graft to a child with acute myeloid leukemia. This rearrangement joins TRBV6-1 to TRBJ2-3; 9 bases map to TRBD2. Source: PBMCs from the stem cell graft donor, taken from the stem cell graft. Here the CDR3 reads CTSKASGVTDTQYF. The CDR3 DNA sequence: TGTACCAGCAAAGCTAGCGGGGTCACAGATACGCAGTATTTT.